The rows below give T cell receptor beta chains drawn from one sample of a study of blood T cell repertoires in COVID-19. Only in-frame clones appear in the TCRdb table, and some are missing; sequencing was by immunoSEQ multiplex PCR. The sample has about 83,000 clones, approximately 90% seen once; the top ten hold 2.5% to 3.5%. Sequenced: peripheral blood. Source of these receptors: a woman aged 45-59 years with active or convalescent COVID-19. Each CDR3 is given with its conserved first and last residue. The D gene is left open where the match is weak. Clone size is given for some rows only: seen once, a few or many times, or a class if the clone is expanded.

d_gene,len,abundance,v_gene,j_gene,CDR3aa,CDR3nt
NA,11,NA,TRBV5-4,TRBJ2-7,CASSFGVEQYF,TGTGCCAGCAGCTTCGGGGTCGAGCAGTACTTC
NA,14,NA,TRBV7-2,TRBJ1-2,CASSSQGRNYGYTF,TGTGCCAGCAGCTCCCAGGGTAGAAACTATGGCTACACCTTC
TRBD1,13,NA,TRBV12-3/TRBV12-4,TRBJ2-1,CASSLQGQGGQFF,TGTGCCAGCAGCTTACAAGGACAGGGAGGGCAGTTCTTC
TRBD2,13,NA,TRBV29-1,TRBJ2-5,CSVRRLAGETQYF,TGCAGCGTTCGGAGACTAGCAGGAGAGACCCAGTACTTC
TRBD2,15,NA,TRBV29-1,TRBJ2-1,CSVEVGSGEYNEQFF,TGCAGCGTTGAAGTGGGGAGCGGGGAGTACAATGAGCAGTTCTTC
NA,11,NA,TRBV11-3,TRBJ1-1,CASSRGGEAFF,TGTGCCAGCAGCCGGGGAGGTGAAGCTTTCTTT
NA,14,once,TRBV27,TRBJ2-5,CASALGGLGETQYF,TGTGCCAGCGCACTCGGGGGGCTGGGGGAGACCCAGTACTTC
NA,16,NA,TRBV5-6,TRBJ2-7,CASSLASAGQAYEQYF,TGTGCCAGCAGCTTGGCATCGGCAGGGCAAGCCTACGAGCAGTACTTC
TRBD2,20,NA,TRBV4-2,TRBJ2-5,CASSQVSSGGTNRHQETQYF,TGTGCCAGCAGCCAAGTTTCCAGCGGGGGGACGAATAGACATCAAGAGACCCAGTACTTC
TRBD1,16,NA,TRBV6-6,TRBJ1-5,CASSPPGQRSNQPQHF,TGTGCCAGCAGTCCCCCGGGACAGAGAAGCAATCAGCCCCAGCATTTT
TRBD2,13,NA,TRBV5-6,TRBJ2-7,CASSKGTSGEQYF,TGTGCCAGCAGCAAAGGGACTAGCGGCGAGCAGTACTTC
TRBD2,17,NA,TRBV7-8,TRBJ2-4,CASSLAPGSPGGNIQYF,TGTGCCAGCAGCTTAGCCCCCGGCTCGCCCGGGGGGAACATTCAGTACTTC
TRBD1,15,NA,TRBV30,TRBJ2-7,CAWKTPTGVSYEQYF,TGTGCCTGGAAAACCCCGACAGGGGTATCCTACGAGCAGTACTTC
NA,12,NA,TRBV7-9,TRBJ2-5,CASRRGQETQYF,TGTGCCAGCAGACGGGGGCAAGAGACCCAGTACTTC
NA,12,NA,TRBV29-1,TRBJ2-1,CSVGSWGHEQFF,TGCAGCGTTGGATCGTGGGGCCATGAGCAGTTCTTC
NA,15,NA,TRBV27,TRBJ2-3,CASSLGGASTDTQYF,TGTGCCAGCAGTTTAGGCGGGGCTAGCACAGATACGCAGTATTTT
NA,14,NA,TRBV6-2/TRBV6-3,TRBJ1-5,CASSPHRDDQPQHF,TGTGCCAGCAGCCCCCACAGGGATGATCAGCCCCAGCATTTT